These 5 T cell receptor beta chains were sequenced from one sample in a study of response to subunit inactivated influenza vaccine. Via MiXCR, TCRdb re-called the RT-PCR reads, giving one row per CDR3 protein. The sample shows 400,000 to 550,000 distinct CDR3 sequences, roughly 27% of them seen only once. The source was CD4+ T cells sorted from PBMCs, collected 4 to 6 days after vaccination. These receptor sequences come from a man in his fifties or sixties who received an inactivated influenza vaccine.

The chain recombines TRBV20-1 with TRBJ2-1, with 10 bases lining up with TRBD2. The CDR3 covers 16 residues. V was clipped by 0 bases and J by 9 bases; unmatched bases: 11. CDR1 DFQATT and CDR2 SNEGSKA come from the germline V gene (reference sequence). The CDR3 loop is CSARDLTSGIAGEQFF. The CDR3, as DNA: TGCAGTGCTAGAGATCTTACTAGCGGGATCGCCGGTGAGCAGTTCTTC.

In its sample, this clonotype was seen many times. This chain uses TRBV20-1 with TRBJ2-3; tentative D call: TRBD2 (6 bases). The CDR3 spans 15 residues. CDR1 and CDR2 (germline): DFQATT, SNEGSKA (reference sequence). The V gene lost 4 bases and the J gene lost 5 bases, with 19 bases spanning the gap. The CDR3 DNA reads as TGCAGTGCTACCCCGAGGGGCCGGGAGATAGATACGCAGTATTTT. Translation: CSATPRGREIDTQYF.

This clonotype came up a few times. The J gene is TRBJ1-1, the V gene TRBV2; D not resolved. V lost 4 bases and J 1 base, leaving 7 bases between the germline ends. Germline lookup yields CDR1 SNHLY and CDR2 FYNNEI. CDR3 length: 13 residues. In DNA, the CDR3 is TGTGCCAGCAGTGCCCCGGAGAACACTGAAGCTTTCTTT. Translating gives CASSAPENTEAFF.

This clonotype appeared a few times. The rearrangement uses TRBV6-1 and TRBJ2-1, with a possible D match to TRBD2 (6 bases). Germline-derived CDR1 and CDR2 are MNHNS and SASEGT. There are 14 residues in the CDR3. Trimming cost V 5 bases and J 9 bases, with 17 bases left between them. The CDR3: CASSLIQEGGEQFF. CDR3 coding DNA: TGTGCCAGCAGTCTCATTCAGGAGGGCGGTGAGCAGTTCTTC.

This clonotype was seen many times. The genes are TRBV29-1 and TRBJ2-5, with D hard to call. The germline V gene encodes CDR1 SQVTM and CDR2 ANQGSEA. This CDR3 is built from 12 residues. Trimming shortened V by 4 bases and J by 0 bases, and 6 bases separated the two germline ends. The CDR3 protein is CSVGGYQETQYF. Here the CDR3 DNA reads TGCAGCGTTGGAGGCTACCAAGAGACCCAGTACTTC.